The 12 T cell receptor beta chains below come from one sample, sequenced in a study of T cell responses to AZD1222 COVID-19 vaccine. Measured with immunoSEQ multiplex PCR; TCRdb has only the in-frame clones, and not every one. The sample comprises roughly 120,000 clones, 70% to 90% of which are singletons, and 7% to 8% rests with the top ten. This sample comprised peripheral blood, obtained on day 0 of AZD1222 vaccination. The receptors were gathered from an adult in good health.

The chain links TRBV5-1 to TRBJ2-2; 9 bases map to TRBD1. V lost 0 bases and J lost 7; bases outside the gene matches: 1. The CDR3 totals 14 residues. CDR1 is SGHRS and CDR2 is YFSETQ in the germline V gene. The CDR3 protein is CASSLGQGVGELFF. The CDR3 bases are TGCGCCAGCAGCTTGGGACAGGGGGTCGGGGAGCTGTTTTTT.

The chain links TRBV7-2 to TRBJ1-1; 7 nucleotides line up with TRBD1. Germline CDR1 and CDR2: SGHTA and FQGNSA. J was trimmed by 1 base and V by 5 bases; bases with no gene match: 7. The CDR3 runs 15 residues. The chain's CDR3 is CASSPVTGSNTEAFF. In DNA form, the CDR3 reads TGTGCCAGCAGCCCGGTGACAGGGTCGAACACTGAAGCTTTCTTT.

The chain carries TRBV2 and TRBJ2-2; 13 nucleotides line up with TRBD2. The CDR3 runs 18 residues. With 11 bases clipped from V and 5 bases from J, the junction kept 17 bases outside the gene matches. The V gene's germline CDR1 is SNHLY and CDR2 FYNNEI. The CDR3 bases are TGTGCCTCCGACAGGGACCTCTCGACTAGCGGGGGGACCGGGGAGCTGTTTTTT. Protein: CASDRDLSTSGGTGELFF.

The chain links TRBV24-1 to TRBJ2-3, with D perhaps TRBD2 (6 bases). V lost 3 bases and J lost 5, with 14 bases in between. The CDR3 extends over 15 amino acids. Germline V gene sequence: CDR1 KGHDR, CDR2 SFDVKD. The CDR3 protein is CATSDTGVRGDTQYF. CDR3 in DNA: TGTGCCACCAGTGATACGGGGGTCCGGGGAGATACGCAGTATTTT.

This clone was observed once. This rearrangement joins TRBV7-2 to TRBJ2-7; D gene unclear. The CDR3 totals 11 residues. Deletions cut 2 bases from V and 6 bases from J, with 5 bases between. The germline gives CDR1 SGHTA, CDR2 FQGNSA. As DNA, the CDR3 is TGTGCCAGCAGCTTAAAATTCGAGCAGTACTTC. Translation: CASSLKFEQYF.

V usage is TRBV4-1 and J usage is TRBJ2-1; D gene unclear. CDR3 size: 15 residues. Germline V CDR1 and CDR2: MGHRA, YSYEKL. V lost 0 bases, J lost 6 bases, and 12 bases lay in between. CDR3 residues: CASSQDRYSLNEQFF. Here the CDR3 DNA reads TGCGCCAGCAGCCAAGATCGGTATTCCCTCAATGAGCAGTTCTTC.

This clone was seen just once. The CDR3 DNA follows: TGTGCCAGCAGCCCGGGCGTGGGTGAGCAGTTCTTC. It codes for CASSPGVGEQFF. The genes are TRBV5-6 and TRBJ2-1; no clear D. From germline, CDR1 is SGHDT and CDR2 YYEEEE. V dropped 4 bases and J dropped 9 bases, with 11 bases sitting between them. The CDR3 is 12 amino acids.

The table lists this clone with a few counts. DNA of the CDR3: TGTGCCAGCAGCTTCACCGGGACCTGGGATACGCAGTATTTT. This gives the protein CASSFTGTWDTQYF. The chain employs TRBV5-8 and TRBJ2-3, with D possibly being TRBD1 or TRBD2 (5 bases each). The CDR3 extends over 14 amino acids. Germline-derived CDR1 and CDR2 are SGHTS and YDEGEE. The V end lost 2 bases, the J end lost 6 bases, and 13 bases lay between the germline ends.

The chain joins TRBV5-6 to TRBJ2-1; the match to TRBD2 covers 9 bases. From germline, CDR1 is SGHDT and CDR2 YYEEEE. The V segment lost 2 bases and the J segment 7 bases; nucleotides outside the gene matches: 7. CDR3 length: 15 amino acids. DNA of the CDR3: TGTGCCAGCAGCTTAGGCGGGGGGGCTTGGAATGAGCAGTTCTTC. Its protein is CASSLGGGAWNEQFF.

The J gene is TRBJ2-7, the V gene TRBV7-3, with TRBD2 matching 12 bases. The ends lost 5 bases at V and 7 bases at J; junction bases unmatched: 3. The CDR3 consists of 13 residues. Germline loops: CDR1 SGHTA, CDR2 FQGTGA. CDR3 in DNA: TGTGCCAGCAGCCTAGCGGGAGGGCGTGAGCAGTACTTC. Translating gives CASSLAGGREQYF.

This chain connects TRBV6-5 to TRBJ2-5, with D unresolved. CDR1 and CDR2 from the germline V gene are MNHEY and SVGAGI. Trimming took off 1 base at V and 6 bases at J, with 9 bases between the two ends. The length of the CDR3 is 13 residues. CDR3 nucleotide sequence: TGTGCCAGCAGTTACTACAGAGGAAAGACCCAGTACTTC. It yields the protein CASSYYRGKTQYF.

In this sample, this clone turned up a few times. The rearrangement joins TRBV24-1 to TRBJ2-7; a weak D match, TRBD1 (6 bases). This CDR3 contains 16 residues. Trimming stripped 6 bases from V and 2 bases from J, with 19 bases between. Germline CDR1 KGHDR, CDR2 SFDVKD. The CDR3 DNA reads TGTGCCACCAGTCGGACCCTAAGGGGGTGCGCCTACGAGCAGTACTTC. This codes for CATSRTLRGCAYEQYF.